This T cell receptor beta chain was profiled in a study of regulatory T cells in long-lasting Graves disease. The overall study: Persistent cases were those of Graves' disease that involved over 5 years of antithyroid drugs with positive TSH receptor antibodies.

This clonotype was counted many times. Antigen specificity is unknown. CDR3 regions were amplified by Arm-PCR using iRepertoire HTBI primers to build TCR beta libraries. From the multiplex PCR reads, TCRdb called clonotypes with MiXCR, one entry per CDR3 protein. Of about 430,000 distinct CDR3 sequences in the sample, 21% were seen once. Time point of the sample: persistent/refractory GD, antithyroid drugs over 5 years with positive TRAb. There was RNA extracted from PBMCs, and the TCR library was made from it. Patients all came to the study from an endocrinology department in Xi'an, China. Study-level points and caveats: Favored gene segments in persistent disease were TRBV28, TRBJ1-2 and TRBJ2-5.

This CDR3 is 13 amino acids long. Germline assignment: CDR1 SNHLY and CDR2 FYNNEI. Trimming left V 6 bases short and J 5 bases short, with 14 bases between. This sample comprised peripheral blood mononuclear cells (PBMCs), obtained when the disease was refractory, from a patient treated with antithyroid drugs. The receptor comes from a female donor with Graves disease. The chain combines TRBV2 with TRBJ2-7, with D hard to call. In DNA, the CDR3 is TGTGCCAGCAGGGAGACGGGCGGCCACGAGCAGTACTTC. It yields the protein CASRETGGHEQYF.